Listed below are T cell receptor beta chains from one sample, sequenced in a study of vaccination and CD4 T cells after COVID-19. These receptors' antigens are unknown. One entry per CDR3 protein results from TCRdb running MiXCR on the PCR reads. The sample holds around 21,000 distinct CDR3 sequences, approximately 42% seen once. This specimen was CD4+ T cells from blood, cultured in vitro, taken about 7 months after SARS-CoV-2 vaccination. Source of these receptors: a human donor who had recovered from COVID-19. The CDR3 runs from the conserved cysteine through the conserved F or W. Fields, in order: V gene, J gene, clone size, D gene, CDR3 protein, CDR3 DNA. D genes are given only for firm matches. Rows give clone size only sometimes, using once, few, many, or a class for an expanded clone.

TRBV7-2	TRBJ2-7	few	TRBD2	CASSAATSGSYEQYF	TGTGCCAGCAGCGCAGCGACTAGCGGGAGCTACGAGCAGTACTTC
TRBV20-1	TRBJ2-3	-	TRBD2	CSARDMRASGWDTQYF	TGCAGTGCTAGAGATATGAGGGCTAGCGGGTGGGATACGCAGTATTTT
TRBV7-3	TRBJ1-2	few	TRBD1	CASSFSGGKGYTF	TGTGCCAGCAGTTTTTCAGGGGGGAAGGGCTACACCTTC
TRBV7-2	TRBJ2-7	-	TRBD2	CASSLVAGGLAGAGF	TGTGCCAGCAGCTTAGTTGCGGGGGGACTAGCGGGAGCAGGCTTC
TRBV6-2/TRBV6-3	TRBJ1-5	-	-	CASSKPIGGTQHF	TGTGCCAGCAGTAAACCGATAGGGGGTACCCAGCATTTT
TRBV6-1	TRBJ2-5	few	-	CASRKGGLSQTQYF	TGTGCCAGCAGGAAGGGGGGACTAAGTCAGACCCAGTACTTC
TRBV5-4	TRBJ2-6	-	-	CASSGFMGQAGANVLTF	TGTGCCAGCAGCGGTTTCATGGGGCAGGCTGGGGCCAACGTCCTGACTTTC
TRBV20-1	TRBJ2-1	-	TRBD2	CSARRILGLASGSNEQFF	TGCAGTGCTAGAAGGATCTTAGGGTTGGCTAGCGGGAGTAATGAGCAGTTCTTC
TRBV10-2	TRBJ2-7	-	TRBD2	CASSHGRDEQYF	TGCGCCAGCAGTCACGGGAGGGACGAGCAGTACTTC
TRBV7-2	TRBJ2-7	once	-	CASSFGGETYEQYF	TGTGCCAGCAGCTTTGGGGGCGAAACCTACGAGCAGTACTTC
TRBV28	TRBJ2-7	-	-	CASSPQLYEQYF	TGTGCCAGCAGTCCCCAACTATACGAGCAGTACTTC
TRBV7-2	TRBJ2-1	-	-	CASSFFREEQFF	TGTGCCAGCAGCTTCTTTCGGGAAGAGCAGTTCTTC
TRBV27	TRBJ1-6	-	-	CASSPQIGDNSPLHF	TGTGCCAGCAGTCCCCAGATAGGAGATAATTCACCCCTCCACTTT
TRBV20-1	TRBJ2-3	few	-	CSASQPGSTDTQYF	TGCAGTGCTAGCCAGCCAGGAAGCACAGATACGCAGTATTTT
TRBV20-1	TRBJ1-3	-	TRBD1	CSARRGTGSLNTIYF	TGCAGTGCTAGAAGGGGGACAGGGAGCCTAAACACCATATATTTT
TRBV6-2/TRBV6-3	TRBJ1-5	once	-	CASSYSGFTFNQPQHF	TGTGCCAGCAGTTACTCAGGATTTACCTTCAATCAGCCCCAGCATTTT
TRBV28	TRBJ1-5	-	-	CASSPRSGVPGQPQHF	TGTGCCAGCAGTCCAAGAAGCGGGGTCCCTGGACAGCCCCAGCATTTT
TRBV7-2	TRBJ2-1	few	TRBD1	CASSLDGQGRYNEQFF	TGTGCCAGCAGCTTAGACGGACAGGGCAGATACAATGAGCAGTTCTTC
TRBV11-3	TRBJ1-2	-	-	CASSLCPSRAYTSHYGYTF	TGTGCCAGCAGCTTATGCCCCAGCAGGGCATATACGTCCCACTATGGCTACACCTTC
TRBV10-3	TRBJ2-7	few	-	CAIKGGVGYEQYF	TGTGCCATCAAAGGGGGTGTTGGCTACGAGCAGTACTTC
TRBV20-1	TRBJ2-7	few	-	CSAVRIGSYEQYF	TGCAGTGCGGTACGAATTGGCTCCTACGAGCAGTACTTC
TRBV19	TRBJ2-7	few	TRBD2	CASSIGGSGTWSYEQYF	TGTGCCAGTAGTATAGGGGGTAGCGGGACGTGGTCCTACGAGCAGTACTTC
TRBV20-1	TRBJ2-1	-	TRBD1	CSTPGQGAPGEQFF	TGCAGTACCCCGGGACAGGGGGCGCCAGGTGAGCAGTTCTTC
TRBV24-1	TRBJ2-3	few	TRBD1	CATSDPGQGGDTQYF	TGTGCCACCAGTGACCCGGGACAGGGAGGAGATACGCAGTATTTT
TRBV6-1	TRBJ2-1	-	TRBD1	CATWTGINEQFF	TGTGCCACCTGGACAGGGATCAATGAGCAGTTCTTC
TRBV20-1	TRBJ2-5	-	TRBD2	CSASRSGRPETQYF	TGCAGTGCTAGTCGCAGCGGGAGGCCAGAGACCCAGTACTTC